This T cell receptor (beta chain) was identified during a study of neurological immune-mediated disorders. Study-wide background: There were about 35 multiple sclerosis patients; approximately 30 were relapsing-remitting and 3 were secondary progressive.

This CDR3 region has 14 residues. The V end lost 0 bases, the J end lost 8 bases, and 12 bases lay between the germline ends. The germline gives CDR1 SGHRS, CDR2 YFSETQ. In TCRdb, the 5' RACE reads were re-called with MiXCR into one record per CDR3 protein. Among nearly 60,000 distinct CDR3 sequences listed, roughly 3.5% were seen once. The table lists this clonotype with many counts. This chain links TRBV5-1 with TRBJ2-1, with D maybe TRBD1 (5 bases). Source material: PBMCs. This TCR was recovered from a woman younger than 45 with multiple sclerosis. CDR3 residues: CASSLVVQADEQFF. The CDR3 region has the DNA TGCGCCAGCAGCTTGGTAGTACAGGCAGATGAGCAGTTCTTC.